These T cell receptor beta chains were read from a single sample in a study of breast tumors, draining lymph nodes, adjacent tissues. MiXCR, applied by TCRdb to the multiplex PCR reads, yields one record per CDR3 protein. Of about 200,000 distinct CDR3 sequences in the sample, roughly 29% were seen once. Sequencing input: axillary lymph node tissue. The receptors were gathered from a female donor with breast cancer. Some clones in this sample may be carry-over from other donors' samples. The conserved cysteine and the conserved F or W are not part of the CDR3 here. Each record gives: V gene, J gene, CDR3 protein.

v_call: TRBV7-8; j_call: TRBJ1-6; cdr3_aa: ASSLVVENSPLH
v_call: TRBV6-5; j_call: TRBJ2-5; cdr3_aa: ASSHFTSGRDETQY
v_call: TRBV5-1; j_call: TRBJ2-5; cdr3_aa: ASSWGGTQY
v_call: TRBV28; j_call: TRBJ1-5; cdr3_aa: ASRHRDQPQH
v_call: TRBV30; j_call: TRBJ2-4; cdr3_aa: AWSVGAGGKNIQY
v_call: TRBV19; j_call: TRBJ1-2; cdr3_aa: VSSPWGRGRGSYGYT
v_call: TRBV6-5; j_call: TRBJ2-5; cdr3_aa: ASSHGQAWGETQY
v_call: TRBV7-8; j_call: TRBJ1-5; cdr3_aa: ASSLGQGNQPQH
v_call: TRBV20-1; j_call: TRBJ1-6; cdr3_aa: SARDKGTPNSPLH
v_call: TRBV30; j_call: TRBJ2-3; cdr3_aa: AWSAPTGGGTDTQY
v_call: TRBV7-8; j_call: TRBJ2-3; cdr3_aa: ATLPPLRHLKSTDTQY
v_call: TRBV20-1; j_call: TRBJ1-4; cdr3_aa: SARYGATGEKLF
v_call: TRBV18; j_call: TRBJ1-1; cdr3_aa: ASSPSREGNTEAF
v_call: TRBV7-8; j_call: TRBJ2-2; cdr3_aa: ASSDTRTGELF
v_call: TRBV11-2; j_call: TRBJ2-1; cdr3_aa: ASSFPGGTGLGQF
v_call: TRBV2; j_call: TRBJ1-2; cdr3_aa: ASSDRPGQGKGYT
v_call: TRBV13; j_call: TRBJ1-6; cdr3_aa: ASSLKHNSPLH
v_call: TRBV5-1; j_call: TRBJ2-5; cdr3_aa: ASSSAGIQETQY
v_call: TRBV24-1; j_call: TRBJ2-5; cdr3_aa: ATSDPTPGGETQY
v_call: TRBV19; j_call: TRBJ1-2; cdr3_aa: ASRITGGQVGSYT
v_call: TRBV20-1; j_call: TRBJ2-1; cdr3_aa: SAREEPPAWEGAPSYNEQF
v_call: TRBV19; j_call: TRBJ1-6; cdr3_aa: ASTGSAGHNSPLH
v_call: TRBV7-8; j_call: TRBJ2-5; cdr3_aa: ASSPPPGTGGFSETQY
v_call: TRBV27; j_call: TRBJ1-6; cdr3_aa: ASSLEGLFNSPLH
v_call: TRBV2; j_call: TRBJ1-6; cdr3_aa: ASRGTGINSPLH